The 30 T cell receptor beta chains below come from one sample, sequenced in a study of blood T cell repertoires in COVID-19. Generated by immunoSEQ multiplex PCR, the TCRdb table keeps only in-frame clones and is missing some. The sample yields roughly 150,000 clones, about 80% seen once. The sequenced sample was PBMCs or T cells enriched from blood (not recorded which). All receptors come from a young woman who had been exposed to COVID-19.

The CDR3 coding sequence is TGTGCCAGTAGTTCGGACAGGGGACTCACTGAAGCTTTCTTT. Encoded protein: CASSSDRGLTEAFF. This sequence joins TRBV19 and TRBJ1-1; TRBD1 aligns across 9 bases. V was pared by 5 bases and J by 4 bases, with 5 bases of the junction left unmatched. This CDR3 comprises 14 residues. Per the germline V gene, CDR1 is LNHDA and CDR2 is SQIVND (reference sequence).

This chain links TRBV9 with TRBJ2-5; the D is unclear. This CDR3 is 15 amino acids long. CDR1 and CDR2 from the germline V gene are SGDLS and YYNGEE. V lost 0 bases and J 2 bases, leaving 11 bases between the germline ends. CDR3 sequence reads: CASSVGGVNQETQYF. DNA for the CDR3: TGTGCCAGCAGCGTAGGCGGAGTGAATCAAGAGACCCAGTACTTC.

The chain is built from TRBV11-2 and TRBJ1-1; TRBD1 is a possible D gene (5 bases). The length of the CDR3 is 15 residues. Germline CDR1 is SGHAT and CDR2 is FQNNGV. Trimming pared 4 bases from V and 6 bases from J, leaving 18 bases between. The CDR3 nucleotides read TGTGCCAGCAGCTCCCTCCGGGGGAGGACGGCTGAAGCTTTCTTT. Protein sequence: CASSSLRGRTAEAFF.

This clone was seen more than once but under ten times. The genes are TRBV4-1 and TRBJ2-2, with D unclear. V lost 0 bases to trimming and J lost 6 bases, with 11 bases between them. This CDR3 spans 15 amino acids. CDR1 and CDR2 (germline): MGHRA, YSYEKL. The CDR3 loop is CASSQEASRAGELFF. CDR3 DNA: TGCGCCAGCAGCCAAGAGGCTAGTCGTGCCGGGGAGCTGTTTTTT.

This chain links TRBV4-1 with TRBJ1-1, with D possibly being TRBD1 (5 bases). The V end was cut by 3 bases, the J end by 12 bases, with 20 bases between. From germline, CDR1 is MGHRA and CDR2 YSYEKL. This CDR3 region has 14 residues. For the CDR3, the DNA is TGCGCCAGCAGCCAGGTTACCGGGACTCCCAACACTTTCTTT. Its protein is CASSQVTGTPNTFF.

This sequence joins TRBV9 and TRBJ2-3; tentative D call: TRBD2 (6 bases). The CDR3 covers 15 residues. Trimming shortened V by 0 bases and J by 0 bases, and 8 bases separated the two germline ends. Germline V gene data show CDR1 as SGDLS and CDR2 as YYNGEE. CDR3 in DNA: TGTGCCAGCAGCGTAGGGGCGGGAAGCACAGATACGCAGTATTTT. Protein: CASSVGAGSTDTQYF.

V gene TRBV19 combines with J gene TRBJ1-1, with 7 nucleotides matching TRBD1. The CDR3 loop spans 13 amino acids. Trimming removed 6 bases from V and 7 bases from J; junction bases left unmatched: 8. The germline V gene has CDR1 LNHDA and CDR2 SQIVND (reference sequence). The CDR3 bases are TGTGCCAGTAGACTGCCGGGACAGCATGAAGCTTTCTTT. Amino acid sequence: CASRLPGQHEAFF.

This clone was seen only once. The chain recombines TRBV20-1 with TRBJ1-4; TRBD1 matches 8 bases. CDR1 and CDR2 from the germline V gene are DFQATT and SNEGSKA (reference sequence). The CDR3 totals 11 residues. Trimming cost V 2 bases and J 15 bases; bases outside gene matches: 5. The CDR3 loop is CSARSDRDVFF. CDR3 bases: TGCAGTGCTAGATCGGACAGGGACGTGTTTTTT.

The table lists this clone with a few counts. This chain links TRBV30 with TRBJ1-6; perhaps TRBD1 as D (5 bases). Trimming cost V 3 bases and J 8 bases, with 14 bases left between them. The CDR3 extends over 14 amino acids. CDR1 and CDR2 (germline): GTSNPN, SVGIG (reference sequence). In DNA form, the CDR3 reads TGTGCCTGGAGGGGGGGGTGGGGAGATTCACCCCTCCACTTT. Protein product: CAWRGGWGDSPLHF.

This rearrangement joins TRBV28 to TRBJ1-6; tentatively, D is TRBD1 (6 bases). The CDR3 is 14 amino acids. V lost 5 bases and J lost 6, with 11 bases in between. Germline CDR1 is MDHEN and CDR2 is SYDVKM. CDR3 protein: CASSPRTANSPLHF. CDR3 in DNA: TGTGCCAGCAGTCCGCGGACAGCTAATTCACCCCTCCACTTT.

The V and J genes are TRBV18 and TRBJ1-5; D unclear. V was pared by 0 bases and J by 0 bases, with 15 bases between. The CDR3 sequence is 18 residues long. CDR1 and CDR2 (germline): KGHSH, LQKENI. The DNA for the CDR3 is TGTGCCAGCTCACCACCGTATAGTCAAATCCATAGCAATCAGCCCCAGCATTTT. Its protein product is CASSPPYSQIHSNQPQHF.

The CDR3 coding sequence is TGTGCCAGCAGTGAAGTGGTACAGGCCTATGGCTACACCTTC. Translation gives CASSEVVQAYGYTF. J is TRBJ1-2 and V is TRBV2, with D perhaps TRBD1 (5 bases). Germline V gives CDR1 SNHLY, CDR2 FYNNEI. The CDR3 has 14 residues. V was trimmed by 1 base and J by 4 bases, leaving 10 bases between them.

The CDR3 loop reads CSASAPEGGYTF. The CDR3, as DNA: TGCAGTGCTAGTGCCCCGGAGGGCGGCTACACCTTC. The rearrangement joins TRBV20-1 to TRBJ1-2; unclear D gene. The CDR3 totals 12 residues. Trimming removed 3 bases at V and 8 bases at J, with 13 bases between. Looked up from germline, CDR1 is DFQATT and CDR2 is SNEGSKA (reference sequence).

CDR3 sequence reads: CASSQESAGGGETQYF. The CDR3 bases are TGCGCCAGCAGCCAAGAATCAGCGGGGGGAGGAGAGACCCAGTACTTC. V usage is TRBV4-1 and J usage is TRBJ2-5; 9 nucleotides line up with TRBD2. Germline V gene data show CDR1 as MGHRA and CDR2 as YSYEKL. CDR3 length: 16 amino acids. The ends lost 0 bases at V and 4 bases at J; junction bases unmatched: 6.

V and J are TRBV18 and TRBJ2-5; 13 bases are shared with TRBD2. The trim removed 3 bases at V and 5 bases at J, leaving 12 bases unmatched. The CDR3 runs to 18 residues. Germline V lookup: CDR1 KGHSH, CDR2 LQKENI. CDR3 protein: CASSPRGLAGPSRETQYF. The DNA for the CDR3 is TGTGCCAGCTCACCGAGGGGACTAGCGGGACCATCCAGGGAGACCCAGTACTTC.

The chain employs TRBV7-5 and TRBJ2-3; TRBD1, the D gene given by the table, was not confirmed from the DNA. TRBV7-5 is annotated as a pseudogene. The CDR3 consists of 18 residues. Here the CDR3 DNA reads TGTGTCAGAAGCCTACAGGGGACAGGTCCCACTAGCACAGATACGCAGTATTTT. It specifies CVRSLQGTGPTSTDTQYF.

This chain links TRBV29-1 with TRBJ2-1; no clear D. Per germline, CDR1 SQVTM and CDR2 ANQGSEA. This CDR3 contains 13 residues. V gave up 1 base and J gave up 2 bases, with 6 bases separating them. As DNA, the CDR3 is TGCAGCGTTGAAGGCCGGGCCTACAATGAGCAGTTCTTC. This sequence encodes CSVEGRAYNEQFF.

This clone was seen just once. The chain is built from TRBV11-2 and TRBJ1-3; 7 bases line up with TRBD1. The trim removed 3 bases at V and 0 bases at J, leaving 2 bases unmatched. CDR3 size: 15 residues. Germline assignment: CDR1 SGHAT and CDR2 FQNNGV. The CDR3 DNA reads TGTGCCAGCAGCTTGGGACAGCTCTCTGGAAACACCATATATTTT. Translating it yields CASSLGQLSGNTIYF.

There are a few counts of this clone. The rearrangement links TRBV15 to TRBJ1-1; unclear D gene. This CDR3 has 13 residues. The V gene lost 5 bases and the J gene lost 5 bases, with 12 bases spanning the gap. Germline assignment: CDR1 LNHNV and CDR2 YYDKDF (reference sequence). The CDR3 DNA reads TGTGCCACCAGCGGAACGGGATATACTGAAGCTTTCTTT. Its protein is CATSGTGYTEAFF.

The chain recombines TRBV7-3 with TRBJ2-2, with D possibly being TRBD1 (6 bases). The V gene lost 5 bases and the J gene lost 5 bases, with 21 bases spanning the gap. Germline V lookup: CDR1 SGHTA, CDR2 FQGTGA. There are 17 residues in the CDR3. CDR3 loop: CASSVYSGQLGTGELFF. CDR3 nucleotide sequence: TGTGCCAGCAGCGTATACTCGGGACAACTAGGGACCGGGGAGCTGTTTTTT.

This chain connects TRBV18 to TRBJ1-1, with D unresolved. Trimming stripped 3 bases from V and 2 bases from J, with 4 bases between. Germline CDR1 and CDR2: KGHSH and LQKENI. The CDR3 is 12 amino acids. The CDR3 loop reads CASSPLNTEAFF. DNA for the CDR3: TGTGCCAGCTCACCTCTCAACACTGAAGCTTTCTTT.

J is TRBJ2-1 and V is TRBV9; TRBD1 agrees at 11 bases. The CDR3 length is 15 residues. Germline V gene sequence: CDR1 SGDLS, CDR2 YYNGEE. V lost 6 bases to trimming and J lost 5 bases; unmatched junction nucleotides: 7. The CDR3 nucleotides read TGTGCCAGCACCCCTGGACAGGGGGCAGACAATGAGCAGTTCTTC. Amino acid sequence: CASTPGQGADNEQFF.

V and J are TRBV25-1 and TRBJ2-5; D remains unclear. Germline-derived CDR1 and CDR2 are MGHDK and SYGVNS. V lost 4 bases, J lost 5 bases, and 14 bases lay in between. The length of the CDR3 is 14 residues. DNA for the CDR3: TGTGCCAGCAGTGTCACTATTTCGTGGGAGACCCAGTACTTC. Amino acids: CASSVTISWETQYF.

The chain recombines TRBV27 with TRBJ2-7; 10 nucleotides match TRBD2. Trimming at V came to 5 bases and at J to 4 bases, leaving 11 bases not matched to a gene. CDR1 and CDR2 (germline): MNHEY, SMNVEV (reference sequence). This CDR3 has 16 residues. The CDR3 coding sequence is TGTGCCAGCAGTGCCTCCACTAGCGGGACAGCATACGAGCAGTACTTC. Protein: CASSASTSGTAYEQYF.

V and J are TRBV10-3 and TRBJ1-5; tentative D call: TRBD1 (5 bases). The CDR3 extends over 14 amino acids. Trimming took off 2 bases at V and 3 bases at J, with 8 bases between the two ends. Germline values: CDR1 ENHRY, CDR2 SYGVKD. The CDR3 nucleotides read TGTGCCATCAGTGAGACAGGATTCAATCAGCCCCAGCATTTT. Translating gives CAISETGFNQPQHF.

The chain recombines TRBV18 with TRBJ1-1; 9 bases agree with TRBD1. Trimming cost V 6 bases and J 10 bases; bases outside gene matches: 9. Germline V CDR1 and CDR2: KGHSH, LQKENI. This CDR3 contains 13 residues. The CDR3 reads CASSQGQGQPAFF. CDR3 nucleotides: TGTGCCAGCTCGCAGGGACAGGGCCAACCAGCTTTCTTT.

Remarks on this clone: This sample also contains other DNA sequences that code for the same CDR3. The CDR3 nucleotides are TGCGCCAGCAGCTTGCCCGGGACAGGGGGCAATGAGCAGTTCTTC. This sequence encodes CASSLPGTGGNEQFF. The rearrangement joins TRBV5-1 to TRBJ2-1, with TRBD1 identical over 11 bases. CDR1 is SGHRS, CDR2 YFSETQ, per germline. J was trimmed by 6 bases and V by 1 base; bases with no gene match: 3. The CDR3 has 15 residues. Full variable domain (remainder filled in from reference TRBV5-1 and TRBJ2-1): KAGVTQTPRYLIKTRGQQVTLSCSPISGHRSVSWYQQTPGQGLQFLFEYFSETQRNKGNFPGRFSGRQFSNSRSEMNVSTLELGDSALYLCASSLPGTGGNEQFFGPGTRLTVL.

The V and J genes are TRBV5-4 and TRBJ1-4; TRBD1 agrees at 9 bases. Germline V gene sequence: CDR1 SGHNT, CDR2 YYREEE (reference sequence). With 4 bases clipped from V and 8 bases from J, the junction kept 18 bases outside the gene matches. The CDR3 extends over 18 amino acids. This CDR3 reads CASSTGGPSSDMKEKLFF. As DNA, the CDR3 is TGTGCCAGCAGCACAGGGGGCCCCTCTTCGGATATGAAGGAAAAACTGTTTTTT.

The V call is TRBV4-3, the J call TRBJ2-5, with TRBD2 identical over 10 bases. Trimming at V came to 1 base and at J to 5 bases, leaving 10 bases not matched to a gene. The germline V gene has CDR1 LGHNA and CDR2 YSLEER. The CDR3 runs 17 residues. CDR3 sequence (DNA): TGCGCCAGCAGCCAAGTAGGAGCGGGAGGGGCGGGGGAGACCCAGTACTTC. Translated, it gives CASSQVGAGGAGETQYF.

CDR3 in DNA: TGTGCCAGCAGTGCGGAAGGTAACAACTATGGCTACACCTTC. Translated, it gives CASSAEGNNYGYTF. The chain recombines TRBV11-2 with TRBJ1-2; D remains ambiguous. Germline V gene data show CDR1 as SGHAT and CDR2 as FQNNGV. Trimming shortened V by 6 bases and J by 2 bases, and 13 bases separated the two germline ends. This CDR3 has 14 residues.